The clone carrying this T cell receptor (beta chain) appeared many times. TCR beta CDR3 regions were amplified from RNA transcripts. Second-round multiplex PCR came after first-round RT-PCR with HTBI primers. TCRdb re-called the multiplex PCR reads through MiXCR, storing one row per CDR3 protein. The table shows around 1.1 million distinct CDR3 sequences, with about 38% occurring only once. The entry originates in a study of Graves' ophthalmopathy and Graves' hyperthyroidism. The CDR3 runs 15 residues. With V trimmed by 3 bases and J by 3 bases, 8 bases remained unmatched. CDR1 DFQATT and CDR2 SNEGSKA come from the germline V gene (reference sequence). Serum thyroxine and TRAb, along with clinical symptoms, thyroid ultrasound and orbital computed tomography, were what diagnosis relied on.

What was sequenced was peripheral blood or thyroid tissue (not recorded which). The chain carries TRBV20-1 and TRBJ2-7, with TRBD2 identical over 10 bases. This TCR came from an adult man with Graves' hyperthyroidism. This chain's CDR3 is CSASPLAGVGYEQYF. The DNA of the CDR3 is TGCAGTGCTAGCCCGCTAGCGGGAGTCGGCTACGAGCAGTACTTC.